The entry below gives a single T cell receptor beta chain sequence along with its context. From the RT-PCR reads, TCRdb called clonotypes with MiXCR, one entry per CDR3 protein. The sample contains around 710,000 distinct CDR3 sequences, approximately 15% of which appear only once. This specimen comes from a study of response to subunit inactivated influenza vaccine. With 4 bases clipped from V and 5 bases from J, the junction kept 6 bases outside the gene matches. Germline V CDR1 and CDR2: SGDLS, YYNGEE. CDR3 size: 15 residues. The receptor was isolated from a man over 45 who received an inactivated influenza vaccine. The sequencing here drew on PBMCs from blood, taken around 15 days before vaccination. The chain employs TRBV9 and TRBJ2-5, with 12 nucleotides matching TRBD2. This CDR3 reads CASSQTSGSVETQYF. In DNA form, the CDR3 reads TGTGCCAGCAGCCAGACTAGCGGGAGCGTGGAGACCCAGTACTTC.